This TCR beta chain was sequenced during a study of STAT5B mutations in CD4+ large granular lymphocyte leukemia. The protocol was immunoSEQ multiplex PCR, while the TCRdb copy is restricted to in-frame clones and leaves out a portion. The sample consists of 23,000 or so clones, around 72% of them appearing once. The CDR3 spans 14 residues. The germline CDR1 and CDR2 sequences are SGHDT and YYEEEE. V dropped 0 bases and J dropped 7; count of bases not matched to a gene: 5. The gene calls are TRBV5-6 and TRBJ1-2; 8 bases line up with TRBD1. This receptor was taken from a human donor in good health. Sequenced input: CD4+ T cells from blood buffy coats. This CDR3 reads CASSLGGDRTGYTF. The CDR3, as DNA: TGTGCCAGCAGCTTGGGGGGGGACAGGACTGGCTACACCTTC.